What follows are 20 T cell receptor beta chains derived from one specimen sequenced in a study of blood T cell repertoires in COVID-19. The table came from immunoSEQ multiplex PCR; TCRdb's copy has only in-frame clones and leaves some out. The sample consists of around 290,000 clones, approximately 86% of them appearing once. The sequenced sample was PBMCs or T cells enriched from blood (not recorded which). All receptors derive from a woman aged 18-29 years who had recovered from COVID-19.

The gene calls are TRBV5-1 and TRBJ2-5, with a weak D call TRBD2 (5 bases). V lost 2 bases to trimming and J lost 0 bases, with 14 bases between them. CDR3 size: 16 residues. The germline V gene encodes CDR1 SGHRS and CDR2 YFSETQ. The CDR3 region is CASSLGLRRNQETQYF. CDR3 bases: TGCGCCAGCAGCTTAGGACTCCGGAGGAACCAAGAGACCCAGTACTTC.

This sequence joins TRBV6-2 or TRBV6-3 and TRBJ1-6; 8 positions match TRBD1. CDR3 length equals 20 residues. CDR1 MNHEY and CDR2 SVGEGT come from the germline V gene. The junction had 14 bases not matched to a gene; V was cut back by 2 bases and J by 2 bases. CDR3 DNA: TGTGCCAGCAGTTACGCTTCTGGACAGGGACAAAGCGCCTATAATTCACCCCTCCACTTT. It is translated as CASSYASGQGQSAYNSPLHF.

The chain carries TRBV11-1 and TRBJ2-5, with 9 bases lining up with TRBD2. V lost 5 bases, J lost 2 bases, and 9 bases stayed unmatched. CDR3 size: 16 residues. Per germline, CDR1 SGHAT and CDR2 FQDESV (reference sequence). CDR3 region: CASSPLRLAGQETQYF. DNA for the CDR3: TGTGCCAGCAGCCCCCTGAGGCTAGCGGGGCAAGAGACCCAGTACTTC.

The chain has TRBV18 and TRBJ1-4; 9 nucleotides match TRBD1. The length of the CDR3 is 21 residues. Germline-derived CDR1 and CDR2 are KGHSH and LQKENI. V lost 5 bases and J lost 7; bases outside the gene matches: 26. The CDR3 DNA is TGTGCCAGCTCATCAATAGACTTGGACAGGGGTCTGTCTCGAATAGCTGAAAAACTGTTTTTT. Amino acid sequence: CASSSIDLDRGLSRIAEKLFF.

This chain connects TRBV6-1 to TRBJ1-2, with D possibly TRBD1 on 6 matching bases. CDR1 is MNHNS and CDR2 is SASEGT in the germline V gene. The CDR3 runs 14 residues. Trimming pared 0 bases from V and 7 bases from J, leaving 12 bases between. In DNA form, the CDR3 reads TGTGCCAGCAGTGAAGCCAGGGGTAGGGCTGGCTACACCTTC. Amino acids: CASSEARGRAGYTF.

This rearrangement joins TRBV5-1 to TRBJ2-2; D is perhaps TRBD2 (6 bases). Germline loops: CDR1 SGHRS, CDR2 YFSETQ. V lost 2 bases and J lost 3, with 11 bases in between. This CDR3 is built from 15 residues. CDR3 in DNA: TGCGCCAGCAGCTTTGGGGACTCCTACACCGGGGAGCTGTTTTTT. Protein sequence: CASSFGDSYTGELFF.

Note on this clone: The same CDR3 is also encoded by other DNA sequences in this sample. The V call is TRBV19, the J call TRBJ1-5, with TRBD1 matching over 9 bases. With V trimmed by 5 bases and J by 6 bases, 8 bases remained unmatched. Germline CDR1 is LNHDA and CDR2 is SQIVND (reference sequence). The CDR3 consists of 15 residues. The CDR3 here is CASSSTGGAGQPQHF. The CDR3 coding sequence is TGTGCCAGTAGTTCTACAGGGGGCGCAGGTCAGCCCCAGCATTTT.

V gene TRBV14 combines with J gene TRBJ1-4; no reliable D call. Germline-derived CDR1 and CDR2 are SGHDN and FVKESK. V gave up 4 bases and J gave up 8 bases, with 17 bases separating them. The CDR3 is 15 residues long. The CDR3 bases are TGTGCCAGCAGCCGTACGGCAGCGTCCAACGAAAAACTGTTTTTT. Amino acids: CASSRTAASNEKLFF.

The chain employs TRBV11-3 and TRBJ2-2; the match to TRBD2 covers 10 bases. This CDR3 has 15 amino acids. J was trimmed by 6 bases and V by 5 bases; bases with no gene match: 6. From germline, CDR1 is SGHNT and CDR2 YENEEA. CDR3: CASSKREGLSGELFF. The CDR3 nucleotides read TGTGCCAGCAGCAAGCGGGAGGGCCTGTCCGGGGAGCTGTTTTTT.

V is TRBV25-1 and J is TRBJ1-3; 9 nucleotides line up with TRBD1. The CDR3 is 18 amino acids. Losses at the gene ends were 4 bases for V and 0 bases for J; bases not matched to a gene: 10. Germline-derived CDR1 and CDR2 are MGHDK and SYGVNS. The CDR3 DNA reads as TGTGCCAGCAGTGGATTAAAGGGACAGGGACCCTCTGGAAACACCATATATTTT. It translates to CASSGLKGQGPSGNTIYF. Based on the CDR3 plus reference TRBV25-1 and TRBJ1-3, the full variable domain is EADIYQTPRYLVIGTGKKITLECSQTMGHDKMYWYQQDPGMELHLIHYSYGVNSTEKGDLSSESTVSRIRTEHFPLTLESARPSHTSQYLCASSGLKGQGPSGNTIYFGEGSWLTVV.

The chain couples TRBV7-2 to TRBJ1-1; D remains ambiguous. The CDR3 totals 17 residues. V was cut by 1 base and J by 9 bases, with 24 bases left in between. CDR1 and CDR2 (germline): SGHTA, FQGNSA. In DNA form, the CDR3 reads TGTGCCAGCAGCTTAGTCGCCCCCCAGGTTTACCCAGTTCAAGCTTTCTTT. It translates to CASSLVAPQVYPVQAFF.

The V gene is TRBV15, the J gene TRBJ2-3, with D possibly matching TRBD1 (5 bases). CDR3 length: 12 amino acids. Trimming took 6 bases from V and 4 from J, leaving 8 bases between them. Per germline, CDR1 LNHNV and CDR2 YYDKDF (reference sequence). The CDR3: CATRSGPDTQYF. The CDR3 coding sequence is TGTGCCACCAGATCAGGGCCAGATACGCAGTATTTT. The whole variable domain, remainder taken from reference TRBV15 and TRBJ2-3, is DAMVIQNPRYQVTQFGKPVTLSCSQTLNHNVMYWYQQKSSQAPKLLFHYYDKDFNNEADTPDNFQSRRPNTSFCFLDIRSPGLGDTAMYLCATRSGPDTQYFGPGTRLTVL.

The V and J genes are TRBV5-1 and TRBJ1-1, with 7 bases identical to TRBD1. Germline V gene data show CDR1 as SGHRS and CDR2 as YFSETQ. This CDR3 is 15 amino acids long. Trimming removed 0 bases from V and 1 base from J; junction bases left unmatched: 3. In DNA form, the CDR3 reads TGCGCCAGCAGCTTGGGCGGACAGGAGAACACTGAAGCTTTCTTT. It is translated as CASSLGGQENTEAFF.

The chain links TRBV11-2 to TRBJ2-7; 9 nucleotides align to TRBD2. The V gene end was trimmed by 7 bases and the J gene end by 3 bases; junction bases not matched to a gene: 10. CDR3 length equals 15 residues. Germline V gives CDR1 SGHAT, CDR2 FQNNGV. This CDR3 is CASTFGLAGFYEQYF. The CDR3 nucleotides read TGTGCCAGCACGTTCGGGCTAGCGGGATTCTACGAGCAGTACTTC.

A remark on this clone: Other DNA sequences of this sample code for an identical CDR3. V gene TRBV7-9 combines with J gene TRBJ2-1, with 7 bases fitting TRBD2. There are 14 residues in the CDR3. V shed 4 bases, J shed 2 bases, and the junction held 2 bases outside the gene matches. The germline V gene has CDR1 SEHNR and CDR2 FQNEAQ (reference sequence). CDR3 protein: CASSSGLTYNEQFF. As DNA, the CDR3 is TGTGCCAGCAGCTCGGGACTAACCTACAATGAGCAGTTCTTC.

This rearrangement joins TRBV28 to TRBJ2-7; the D gene is possibly TRBD2 (5 bases). This CDR3 is 16 amino acids long. CDR1 is MDHEN and CDR2 is SYDVKM in the germline V gene. The V end was cut by 5 bases, the J end by 3 bases, with 20 bases between. The CDR3 sequence is CASSPPGTRVSYEQYF. DNA for the CDR3: TGTGCCAGCAGTCCCCCGGGAACTAGGGTAAGCTACGAGCAGTACTTC.

The chain combines TRBV27 with TRBJ2-7; 10 nucleotides align to TRBD2. V shed 8 bases and J 2 bases; nucleotides not matched to a gene: 6. This CDR3 is built from 14 residues. Per the germline V gene, CDR1 is MNHEY and CDR2 is SMNVEV (reference sequence). The CDR3 DNA sequence: TGTGCCAGCTCGGGACTAGCGAGAGCCTACGAGCAGTACTTC. This translates into CASSGLARAYEQYF.

The rearrangement joins TRBV7-9 to TRBJ2-1, with 8 nucleotides matching TRBD1. The CDR3 extends over 19 amino acids. Germline V gene data show CDR1 as SEHNR and CDR2 as FQNEAQ (reference sequence). With V trimmed by 5 bases and J by 4 bases, 19 bases remained unmatched. CDR3 region: CASSIPTNQGARWYNEQFF. CDR3 in DNA: TGTGCCAGCAGCATACCAACGAATCAGGGGGCTCGGTGGTACAATGAGCAGTTCTTC.

This chain uses TRBV27 with TRBJ2-2; D perhaps matches TRBD1 (6 bases). The CDR3 has 14 residues. CDR1 is MNHEY, CDR2 SMNVEV, per germline (reference sequence). V was trimmed by 3 bases and J by 6 bases, leaving 11 bases between them. DNA of the CDR3: TGTGCCAGCAGTTTTTTGGGGGCGTCCGGGGAGCTGTTTTTT. This translates into CASSFLGASGELFF.

This clone was detected ten times or more. The rearrangement links TRBV5-1 to TRBJ2-7, with 8 bases fitting TRBD1. Germline V gene data show CDR1 as SGHRS and CDR2 as YFSETQ. The CDR3 is 15 residues long. J lost 2 bases, V lost 3 bases, and 7 bases had no gene match. CDR3 coding DNA: TGCGCCAGCAGCTGGACAGGGAGTAGGACCTACGAGCAGTACTTC. This gives the protein CASSWTGSRTYEQYF.